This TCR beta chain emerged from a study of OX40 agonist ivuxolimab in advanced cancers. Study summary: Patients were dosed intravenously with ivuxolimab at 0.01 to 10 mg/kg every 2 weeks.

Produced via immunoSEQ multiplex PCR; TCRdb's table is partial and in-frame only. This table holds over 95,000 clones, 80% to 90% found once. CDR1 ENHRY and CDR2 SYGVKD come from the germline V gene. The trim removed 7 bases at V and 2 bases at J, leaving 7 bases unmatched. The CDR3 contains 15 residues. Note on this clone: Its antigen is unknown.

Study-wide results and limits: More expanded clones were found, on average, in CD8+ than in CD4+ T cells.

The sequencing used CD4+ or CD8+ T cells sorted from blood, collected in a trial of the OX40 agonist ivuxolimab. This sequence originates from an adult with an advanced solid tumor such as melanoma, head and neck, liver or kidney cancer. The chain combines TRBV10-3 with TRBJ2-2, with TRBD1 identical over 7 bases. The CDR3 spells CAITRGQPNTGELFF. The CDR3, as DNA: TGTGCCATCACGAGGGGACAGCCAAACACCGGGGAGCTGTTTTTT.